The next 32 T cell receptor beta chains were all read from a single sample in a study of T cell responses to AZD1222 COVID-19 vaccine. The repertoire was sequenced with immunoSEQ multiplex PCR; TCRdb's copy has only in-frame clones and lacks some. Of 150,000 to 200,000 clones listed, 80% to 90% are singletons. The sequencing used peripheral blood, collected on day 0 of AZD1222 vaccination. The receptors shown here come from an adult in good health.

The J gene is TRBJ2-7, the V gene TRBV5-6; D call uncertain. Germline CDR1 and CDR2: SGHDT and YYEEEE. Trimming cost V 0 bases and J 5 bases, with 9 bases left between them. The CDR3 has 13 amino acids. The DNA for the CDR3 is TGTGCCAGCAGCTTGGCACAGTTCGACGAGCAGTACTTC. Protein product: CASSLAQFDEQYF.

This chain links TRBV7-3 with TRBJ2-7; TRBD2 agrees at 10 bases. This CDR3 spans 15 amino acids. Germline CDR1 SGHTA, CDR2 FQGTGA. Trimming cost V 2 bases and J 7 bases; bases outside gene matches: 8. The CDR3 here is CASSLGQRGGSEQYF. The DNA for the CDR3 is TGTGCCAGCAGCTTAGGGCAGCGGGGGGGTAGTGAGCAGTACTTC.

The J gene is TRBJ2-1, the V gene TRBV5-1, with D perhaps matching TRBD2 (6 bases). CDR1 is SGHRS and CDR2 is YFSETQ in the germline V gene. The CDR3 has 13 residues. Trimming removed 5 bases from V and 5 bases from J, with 11 bases in between. CDR3 coding DNA: TGCGCCAGCAGTGCGGCTAGCGACAATGAGCAGTTCTTC. This encodes CASSAASDNEQFF.

The chain couples TRBV28 to TRBJ1-2; D is uncertain. CDR1 and CDR2 from the germline V gene are MDHEN and SYDVKM. The ends were cut back, 2 bases at V and 6 bases at J, with 10 bases in the middle. The CDR3 covers 13 residues. This CDR3 reads CASSLGFSNGYTF. In DNA form, the CDR3 reads TGTGCCAGCAGTTTAGGGTTTTCAAATGGCTACACCTTC.

The chain joins TRBV19 to TRBJ2-7; 9 bases are a match to TRBD2. Unmatched junction bases numbered 6, after V lost 5 bases and J lost 1 base. This CDR3 contains 15 residues. The germline gives CDR1 LNHDA, CDR2 SQIVND (reference sequence). CDR3 residues: CASSLAGDPSYEQYF. CDR3 in DNA: TGTGCCAGTAGTTTAGCGGGGGATCCTTCCTACGAGCAGTACTTC. The complete variable domain, with remaining parts taken from reference TRBV19 and TRBJ2-7, reads DGGITQSPKYLFRKEGQNVTLSCEQNLNHDAMYWYRQDPGQGLRLIYYSQIVNDFQKGDIAEGYSVSREKKESFPLTVTSAQKNPTAFYLCASSLAGDPSYEQYFGPGTRLTVT.

This clone was recorded once. The rearrangement joins TRBV4-3 to TRBJ2-7; possibly TRBD1 for D (8 bases). V was clipped by 0 bases and J by 2 bases, with 17 bases between them. CDR3 length equals 17 residues. Per the germline V gene, CDR1 is LGHNA and CDR2 is YSLEER. The CDR3, as DNA: TGCGCCAGCAGCCAAGATTTCCAGGGGGCGGGGGCCTACGAGCAGTACTTC. Translated, it gives CASSQDFQGAGAYEQYF.

This clone occurred once. The rearrangement uses TRBV19 and TRBJ2-7, with 7 positions matching TRBD1. CDR1 is LNHDA, CDR2 SQIVND, per germline (reference sequence). This CDR3 contains 15 residues. The V gene end was trimmed by 4 bases and the J gene end by 2 bases; junction bases not matched to a gene: 8. This CDR3 reads CASSTLTGITYEQYF. CDR3 sequence (DNA): TGTGCCAGTAGTACCCTGACAGGGATCACCTACGAGCAGTACTTC.

The chain couples TRBV5-5 to TRBJ2-3, with 7 positions matching TRBD1. The CDR3 sequence is 16 residues long. The trim removed 6 bases at V and 5 bases at J, leaving 15 bases unmatched. Looked up from germline, CDR1 is SGHKS and CDR2 is YYEKEE (reference sequence). The CDR3 here is CASTLVPSRGKDTQYF. Here the CDR3 DNA reads TGTGCCAGCACCCTAGTTCCCTCCAGGGGGAAAGATACGCAGTATTTT.

This clone was picked up a small number of times. Other DNA sequences of this sample code for an identical CDR3. The rearrangement uses TRBV9 and TRBJ1-4; possible D gene TRBD1, 6 bases. V lost 0 bases and J 7 bases, leaving 13 bases between the germline ends. The CDR3 is 15 residues long. Germline CDR1 and CDR2: SGDLS and YYNGEE. The CDR3 is CASSVEPGAREKLFF. For the CDR3, the DNA is TGTGCCAGCAGCGTAGAGCCAGGGGCGCGTGAAAAACTGTTTTTT.

The rearrangement links TRBV14 to TRBJ2-2; D not resolved. Deletions cut 8 bases from V and 0 bases from J, with 13 bases between. Germline CDR1 is SGHDN and CDR2 is FVKESK. The CDR3 extends over 15 amino acids. The CDR3, as DNA: TGTGCCAGCTCCCAGGTGGCAGCGAACACCGGGGAGCTGTTTTTT. Translated, it gives CASSQVAANTGELFF. Based on the CDR3 plus reference TRBV14 and TRBJ2-2, the full variable domain is EAGVTQFPSHSVIEKGQTVTLRCDPISGHDNLYWYRRVMGKEIKFLLHFVKESKQDESGMPNNRFLAERTGGTYSTLKVQPAELEDSGVYFCASSQVAANTGELFFGEGSRLTVL.

CDR3 nucleotides: TGTGCCAGCAGCGCGAGTGGGGAGACCCAGTACTTC. It is translated as CASSASGETQYF. V and J are TRBV9 and TRBJ2-5; D is ambiguous. Germline V gives CDR1 SGDLS, CDR2 YYNGEE. V was clipped by 3 bases and J by 5 bases, with 8 bases between them. The CDR3 length is 12 residues.

The chain has TRBV10-2 and TRBJ2-5, with D hard to call. Germline V lookup: CDR1 WSHSY, CDR2 SAAADI. V gave up 4 bases and J gave up 0 bases, with 3 bases separating them. The CDR3 length is 12 residues. CDR3 sequence: CASSAYQETQYF. The CDR3, as DNA: TGCGCCAGCAGTGCCTACCAAGAGACCCAGTACTTC.

This chain joins TRBV28 and TRBJ2-1; D not certain. There are 14 residues in the CDR3. Trimming cost V 3 bases and J 8 bases, with 14 bases left between them. Germline V gives CDR1 MDHEN, CDR2 SYDVKM. The CDR3 DNA reads TGTGCCAGCAGTTTGGGTTTTGGTGTAGATGAGCAGTTCTTC. Amino acid sequence: CASSLGFGVDEQFF.

V gene TRBV7-3 combines with J gene TRBJ2-1, with D possibly matching TRBD1 (6 bases). The CDR3 has 16 amino acids. Trimming shortened V by 1 base and J by 2 bases, and 12 bases separated the two germline ends. Germline loops: CDR1 SGHTA, CDR2 FQGTGA. The CDR3 sequence: CASSLNGQGTYNEQFF. In nucleotides, the CDR3 is TGTGCCAGCAGCTTAAACGGTCAGGGGACCTACAATGAGCAGTTCTTC.

The chain combines TRBV7-3 with TRBJ1-2; unclear D gene. CDR3 length equals 14 residues. The ends were cut back, 1 base at V and 4 bases at J, with 10 bases in the middle. From germline, CDR1 is SGHTA and CDR2 FQGTGA. The CDR3 protein is CASSLNAEIYGYTF. The DNA for the CDR3 is TGTGCCAGCAGCTTAAATGCAGAAATCTATGGCTACACCTTC.

CDR3 in DNA: TGTGCCAGCAGTGAAGGTAGACAGGACACTGAAGCTTTCTTT. The encoded protein is CASSEGRQDTEAFF. The V and J genes are TRBV6-1 and TRBJ1-1; perhaps TRBD1 as D (6 bases). The V gene's germline CDR1 is MNHNS and CDR2 SASEGT. V gave up 1 base and J gave up 3 bases, with 9 bases separating them. The CDR3 has 14 residues.

The chain combines TRBV3-1 (or the pseudogene TRBV3-2) with TRBJ2-7; weak D call: TRBD1 (5 bases). CDR1 is LGHDT, CDR2 YNNKEL, per germline (reference sequence). This CDR3 is 12 amino acids long. V lost 5 bases and J lost 7, with 12 bases in between. The CDR3 coding sequence is TGTGCCAGCAGCGGCAGGGTTGGGGAGCAGTACTTC. Translating gives CASSGRVGEQYF.

This chain connects TRBV25-1 to TRBJ2-1, with a possible D match to TRBD1 (6 bases). The CDR3 is 12 residues long. CDR1 and CDR2 (germline): MGHDK, SYGVNS. V was shortened by 2 bases and J by 12 bases, with 11 bases between the two germline ends. The CDR3 DNA follows: TGTGCCAGCAGTGAACCACAGGGACCGCAGTTCTTC. It yields the protein CASSEPQGPQFF.

The rearrangement joins TRBV30 to TRBJ1-2; D unclear. In germline, CDR1 is GTSNPN, CDR2 SVGIG (reference sequence). CDR3 length: 12 amino acids. Trimming left V 4 bases short and J 4 bases short, with 10 bases between. The CDR3 loop is CAWTAGPYGYTF. The CDR3 DNA sequence: TGTGCCTGGACGGCAGGCCCCTATGGCTACACCTTC.

The chain employs TRBV9 and TRBJ1-2, with TRBD1 matching 9 bases. The J segment lost 2 bases and the V segment lost 0 bases, leaving 5 bases of the junction unmatched. Germline loops: CDR1 SGDLS, CDR2 YYNGEE. The CDR3 is 16 residues long. In DNA, the CDR3 is TGTGCCAGCAGCGTAGGTCGGGACAGGGACAACTATGGCTACACCTTC. Encoded protein: CASSVGRDRDNYGYTF.

This clone came up once. V and J are TRBV4-1 and TRBJ1-5; no definite D call. CDR1 is MGHRA, CDR2 YSYEKL, per germline. CDR3 length: 16 amino acids. Trimming removed 0 bases at V and 9 bases at J, with 18 bases between. CDR3 in DNA: TGCGCCAGCAGCCAAGATCCGAGTCCGGGATATCGGCCCCAGCATTTT. Translating it yields CASSQDPSPGYRPQHF.

The V gene is TRBV11-2, the J gene TRBJ1-1; a possible D gene is TRBD1 (5 bases). Germline CDR1 SGHAT, CDR2 FQNNGV. CDR3 length equals 13 residues. Trimming pared 2 bases from V and 3 bases from J, leaving 7 bases between. The CDR3 is CASSLRGDTEAFF. DNA of the CDR3: TGTGCCAGCAGCTTACGAGGGGACACTGAAGCTTTCTTT.

The chain combines TRBV19 with TRBJ1-1; 7 bases match TRBD1. CDR1 and CDR2 (germline): LNHDA, SQIVND (reference sequence). The CDR3 loop spans 14 amino acids. After removal of 5 bases from V and 0 bases from J, the junction contained 3 bases not matched to a gene. As DNA, the CDR3 is TGTGCCAGTAGTTTGACAGGGATGAACACTGAAGCTTTCTTT. It encodes CASSLTGMNTEAFF.

This chain connects TRBV5-4 to TRBJ1-4; 7 nucleotides agree with TRBD1. Trimming cost V 2 bases and J 8 bases; bases outside gene matches: 6. From germline, CDR1 is SGHNT and CDR2 YYREEE (reference sequence). This CDR3 region has 14 residues. The CDR3 nucleotides are TGTGCCAGCAGCTTTGACAGGGTCGGGGAAAAACTGTTTTTT. Protein sequence: CASSFDRVGEKLFF.

The chain combines TRBV11-2 with TRBJ2-1; 12 positions agree with TRBD2. The ends lost 5 bases at V and 3 bases at J; junction bases unmatched: 5. This CDR3 is 16 amino acids long. The germline V gene has CDR1 SGHAT and CDR2 FQNNGV. The CDR3 DNA follows: TGTGCCAGCAGCCTGACTAGCGGGGGTTTCTACAATGAGCAGTTCTTC. Protein: CASSLTSGGFYNEQFF.

V and J are TRBV6-5 and TRBJ2-5; possible D gene TRBD2, 5 bases. Per germline, CDR1 MNHEY and CDR2 SVGAGI. CDR3 size: 14 residues. Between the trimmed V and J ends, which lost 10 bases and 5 bases, there was a span of 20 bases. The CDR3: CAIQRVRERETQYF. The CDR3, as DNA: TGTGCCATCCAGAGGGTACGGGAACGGGAGACCCAGTACTTC.

This clone came up once. The CDR3 protein is CASSSIPTGVVGEQYF. CDR3 bases: TGCGCCAGCAGCTCAATCCCGACAGGGGTCGTGGGCGAGCAGTACTTC. The chain links TRBV4-1 to TRBJ2-7; 8 nucleotides line up with TRBD1. The V segment lost 5 bases and the J segment 6 bases; nucleotides outside the gene matches: 15. Germline CDR1 and CDR2: MGHRA and YSYEKL. This CDR3 region has 16 residues.

This clone was seen just once. V is TRBV19 and J is TRBJ1-1; TRBD1 is a possible D gene (6 bases). The V gene lost 6 bases and the J gene lost 4 bases, with 9 bases spanning the gap. The CDR3 extends over 12 amino acids. CDR1 and CDR2 from the germline V gene are LNHDA and SQIVND (reference sequence). The CDR3 region is CASSQGFTEAFF. The CDR3, as DNA: TGTGCCAGTAGCCAGGGGTTCACTGAAGCTTTCTTT.

The chain couples TRBV7-2 to TRBJ2-7; TRBD1 matches at 7 bases. V dropped 2 bases and J dropped 6; count of bases not matched to a gene: 10. The CDR3 contains 15 residues. Germline CDR1 and CDR2: SGHTA and FQGNSA. The CDR3 protein is CASSLLKGAEVEQYF. In DNA form, the CDR3 reads TGTGCCAGCAGCTTACTAAAGGGGGCAGAGGTCGAGCAGTACTTC.

The V gene is TRBV6-1, the J gene TRBJ2-7; D might be TRBD1 (5 bases). CDR1 and CDR2 (germline): MNHNS, SASEGT. CDR3 length: 14 residues. V was pared by 6 bases and J by 4 bases, with 16 bases between. CDR3 protein: CASSPSAKGYEQYF. CDR3 DNA sequence: TGTGCCAGCAGCCCCAGTGCAAAGGGGTACGAGCAGTACTTC.

This chain uses TRBV7-9 with TRBJ1-1, with D perhaps TRBD1 (5 bases). V dropped 0 bases and J dropped 2 bases, with 10 bases sitting between them. Germline-derived CDR1 and CDR2 are SEHNR and FQNEAQ (reference sequence). The CDR3 sequence is 15 residues long. The chain's CDR3 is CASSLAPGVNTEAFF. The CDR3 DNA reads TGTGCCAGCAGCTTAGCGCCGGGGGTAAACACTGAAGCTTTCTTT.

V is TRBV10-3 and J is TRBJ1-1; D call uncertain. The CDR3 extends over 14 amino acids. Trimming removed 4 bases at V and 2 bases at J, with 11 bases between. The germline gives CDR1 ENHRY, CDR2 SYGVKD. CDR3 nucleotide sequence: TGTGCCATCAGTGTGGGCAGAACCAACACTGAAGCTTTCTTT. It is translated as CAISVGRTNTEAFF.